This is a list of T cell receptor beta chains from one sample in a study of blood T cell repertoires in COVID-19. The method was immunoSEQ multiplex PCR; TCRdb's version includes in-frame clones alone and lacks a portion of them. This table has approximately 200,000 clones, around nine tenths appearing once. Sequenced input: PBMCs or T cells enriched from blood (not recorded which). The receptor source for this set is a man aged 30 to 45 in a cohort exposed to, infected with or recovered from COVID-19 (not recorded which). The CDR3 runs from the conserved cysteine through the conserved F or W. Each record gives: V gene, clone size, J gene, D gene, CDR3 DNA, CDR3 protein. A D gene is named only where the DNA matches it firmly. The size field is filled for only some rows; it gives once, few, many or a size class.

v_call: TRBV18
clone_size: .
j_call: TRBJ2-5
d_call: .
cdr3_nt: TGTGCCAGCTCACCGTGGAGGGATGAGGAGACCCAGTACTTC
cdr3_aa: CASSPWRDEETQYF

v_call: TRBV6-2/TRBV6-3
clone_size: .
j_call: TRBJ2-3
d_call: TRBD2
cdr3_nt: TGTGCCAGCAGTTACCGGCCTAGCGGGAGGGCCGGAGCAGATACGCAGTATTTT
cdr3_aa: CASSYRPSGRAGADTQYF

v_call: TRBV5-1
clone_size: .
j_call: TRBJ2-1
d_call: TRBD1
cdr3_nt: TGCGCCAGCAGCGGGCGGACAGGAGAATACAATGAGCAGTTCTTC
cdr3_aa: CASSGRTGEYNEQFF

v_call: TRBV6-5
clone_size: .
j_call: TRBJ1-1
d_call: TRBD1
cdr3_nt: TGTGCCAGCAAGACCACAGGGGAGCCGTTCACTGAAGCTTTCTTT
cdr3_aa: CASKTTGEPFTEAFF

v_call: TRBV14
clone_size: .
j_call: TRBJ1-1
d_call: .
cdr3_nt: TGTGCCAGCAGCGCTGTCGGCAGGCTGCAGAACACTGAAGCTTTCTTT
cdr3_aa: CASSAVGRLQNTEAFF

v_call: TRBV6-2/TRBV6-3
clone_size: .
j_call: TRBJ2-3
d_call: .
cdr3_nt: TGTGCCAGCAGTCAACGGCGGGGGCTGAGCACAGATACGCAGTATTTT
cdr3_aa: CASSQRRGLSTDTQYF

v_call: TRBV27
clone_size: .
j_call: TRBJ1-1
d_call: TRBD1
cdr3_nt: TGTGCCAGCAGGTTAAGGACAGGCGAAGCTTTCTTT
cdr3_aa: CASRLRTGEAFF

v_call: TRBV3-1/TRBV3-2
clone_size: .
j_call: TRBJ1-5
d_call: .
cdr3_nt: TGTGCCAGCAGCCAGGTTGGGCCCAGGCCCTACTGGGGCAATCAGCCCCAGCATTTT
cdr3_aa: CASSQVGPRPYWGNQPQHF

v_call: TRBV19
clone_size: .
j_call: TRBJ2-1
d_call: .
cdr3_nt: TGTGCCAGTAGTACCAGGGTGTGGGAGCAGTTCTTC
cdr3_aa: CASSTRVWEQFF

v_call: TRBV27
clone_size: .
j_call: TRBJ2-5
d_call: .
cdr3_nt: TGTGCCAGCAGTTTATCGTCCGGGAGTGGAGTGGGAGAGACCCAGTACTTC
cdr3_aa: CASSLSSGSGVGETQYF

v_call: TRBV27
clone_size: .
j_call: TRBJ2-1
d_call: .
cdr3_nt: TGTGCCAGCAGTCACCGACAGAGCAATGAGCAGTTCTTC
cdr3_aa: CASSHRQSNEQFF

v_call: TRBV28
clone_size: .
j_call: TRBJ1-1
d_call: .
cdr3_nt: TGTGCCAGCAGTTTATTAGGGGACACTGAAGCTTTCTTT
cdr3_aa: CASSLLGDTEAFF

v_call: TRBV19
clone_size: .
j_call: TRBJ1-5
d_call: .
cdr3_nt: TGTGCCAGTAGTAATAGAGGAGCGAGCCAGCCCCAGCATTTT
cdr3_aa: CASSNRGASQPQHF

v_call: TRBV27
clone_size: .
j_call: TRBJ1-2
d_call: TRBD1
cdr3_nt: TGTGCCAGCAGTCCGGGACAGGGCAGTTACTATGGCTACACCTTC
cdr3_aa: CASSPGQGSYYGYTF

v_call: TRBV24-1
clone_size: .
j_call: TRBJ1-1
d_call: .
cdr3_nt: TGTGCCACCAGTGTGCGGGGGCAAGCTTTCTTT
cdr3_aa: CATSVRGQAFF

v_call: TRBV5-6
clone_size: few
j_call: TRBJ1-4
d_call: TRBD1
cdr3_nt: TGTGCCAGCAGCTACAGGGGTTCTGGTGAAAAACTGTTTTTT
cdr3_aa: CASSYRGSGEKLFF

v_call: TRBV28
clone_size: few
j_call: TRBJ2-3
d_call: TRBD2
cdr3_nt: TGTGCCAGCAGTTTTCTAGCGGGCACAGATACGCAGTATTTT
cdr3_aa: CASSFLAGTDTQYF

v_call: TRBV4-1
clone_size: .
j_call: TRBJ2-7
d_call: TRBD2
cdr3_nt: TGCGCCAGCAGCCACGTAGCGGGTACGGAATTCGGGCAGTACTTC
cdr3_aa: CASSHVAGTEFGQYF

v_call: TRBV12-3/TRBV12-4
clone_size: .
j_call: TRBJ2-2
d_call: TRBD1
cdr3_nt: TGTGCCAGCAGCATGACAGGGCCCGGGGAGCTGTTTTTT
cdr3_aa: CASSMTGPGELFF

v_call: TRBV5-1
clone_size: few
j_call: TRBJ2-7
d_call: TRBD1
cdr3_nt: TGCGCCAGCAGCTTGGGAGCTGGGACAGGTTTTCACTACGAGCAGTACTTC
cdr3_aa: CASSLGAGTGFHYEQYF

v_call: TRBV19
clone_size: .
j_call: TRBJ2-7
d_call: TRBD1
cdr3_nt: TGTGCCAGTAGTAAGCTCTCGGGACAGGGGAACGAGCAGTACTTC
cdr3_aa: CASSKLSGQGNEQYF

v_call: TRBV7-8
clone_size: .
j_call: TRBJ2-7
d_call: .
cdr3_nt: TGTGCCAGCAGCTTAGGTGGGACACAATACGAGCAGTACTTC
cdr3_aa: CASSLGGTQYEQYF

v_call: TRBV20-1
clone_size: few
j_call: TRBJ2-3
d_call: .
cdr3_nt: TGCAGTGCTAGTATGCGGGAAGACGCAGATACGCAGTATTTT
cdr3_aa: CSASMREDADTQYF

v_call: TRBV27
clone_size: .
j_call: TRBJ1-2
d_call: TRBD1
cdr3_nt: TGTGCCGCCGGCTTAGGACAGGGCATGAGCTACACCTTC
cdr3_aa: CAAGLGQGMSYTF

v_call: TRBV4-1
clone_size: .
j_call: TRBJ1-3
d_call: .
cdr3_nt: TGCGCCAGCAGCCAAGATCGAAAAACAGCGGAAAGGAAACACCATATATTT
cdr3_aa: CASSQDRKTAERKHHIF

v_call: TRBV3-1/TRBV3-2
clone_size: few
j_call: TRBJ1-4
d_call: .
cdr3_nt: TGTGCCAGCAGCCCTGGTCTGGCCGAAAAACTGTTTTTT
cdr3_aa: CASSPGLAEKLFF

v_call: TRBV27
clone_size: .
j_call: TRBJ1-3
d_call: .
cdr3_nt: TGTGCCAGCATTCGAGGGAACACCATATATTTT
cdr3_aa: CASIRGNTIYF

v_call: TRBV5-4
clone_size: .
j_call: TRBJ1-6
d_call: .
cdr3_nt: TGTGCCAGCAGCTCAAAATCTCAAAGGAGGTCACCCCTCCACTTT
cdr3_aa: CASSSKSQRRSPLHF

v_call: TRBV4-1
clone_size: .
j_call: TRBJ2-3
d_call: .
cdr3_nt: TGCGCCAGCAGCCCAAGGGGGGCGGGAGCGGATACGCAGTATTTT
cdr3_aa: CASSPRGAGADTQYF

v_call: TRBV19
clone_size: .
j_call: TRBJ2-3
d_call: TRBD2
cdr3_nt: TGTGCCAGTAGTATAAGAGGACTAGCCGGTAGAGATACGCAGTATTTT
cdr3_aa: CASSIRGLAGRDTQYF

v_call: TRBV5-4
clone_size: .
j_call: TRBJ2-3
d_call: TRBD1
cdr3_nt: TGTGCCAGCAGGGACGGGACAGGTAGCACAGATACGCAGTATTTT
cdr3_aa: CASRDGTGSTDTQYF

v_call: TRBV11-3
clone_size: .
j_call: TRBJ2-1
d_call: .
cdr3_nt: TGTGCCAGCAGCTTAACGCGGGGTTTAGGGGGCGACTCCAATGAGCAGTTCTTC
cdr3_aa: CASSLTRGLGGDSNEQFF

v_call: TRBV28
clone_size: few
j_call: TRBJ2-7
d_call: .
cdr3_nt: TGTGCCAGCAGTCCCCTCTCGTATCGGGACTACGAGCAGTACTTC
cdr3_aa: CASSPLSYRDYEQYF

v_call: TRBV27
clone_size: few
j_call: TRBJ1-5
d_call: .
cdr3_nt: TGTGCCAGCAGTCGAGTTGCCTGGGCCAATCAGCCCCAGCATTTT
cdr3_aa: CASSRVAWANQPQHF

v_call: TRBV6-1
clone_size: .
j_call: TRBJ2-7
d_call: .
cdr3_nt: TGTGCCAGCAGCGAAGGGAGTAGCGGTACCTACGAGCAGTACTTC
cdr3_aa: CASSEGSSGTYEQYF

v_call: TRBV11-2
clone_size: .
j_call: TRBJ2-7
d_call: TRBD2
cdr3_nt: TGTGCCAGCAGCTTAGACGTTGTAGGGCGGGGGAGCTCCTACGAGCAGTACTTC
cdr3_aa: CASSLDVVGRGSSYEQYF

v_call: TRBV7-2
clone_size: .
j_call: TRBJ1-4
d_call: TRBD1
cdr3_nt: TGTGCCAGCAGCCGGGACAGGACTAATGAAAAACTGTTTTTT
cdr3_aa: CASSRDRTNEKLFF

v_call: TRBV18
clone_size: .
j_call: TRBJ2-2
d_call: TRBD1
cdr3_nt: TGTGCCAGCTCACCAAGTGCGGGACAGGGAAACGGGGAGCTGTTTTTT
cdr3_aa: CASSPSAGQGNGELFF

v_call: TRBV9
clone_size: .
j_call: TRBJ1-1
d_call: TRBD1
cdr3_nt: TGTGCCAGCAGCGCCCTCGGACAGGGGGCGATTTACACTGCTTTCTTT
cdr3_aa: CASSALGQGAIYTAFF

v_call: TRBV7-9
clone_size: .
j_call: TRBJ2-7
d_call: TRBD2
cdr3_nt: TGTGCCAGCAGCCAAGGACTAGCGGGAGACAACGAGCAGTACTTC
cdr3_aa: CASSQGLAGDNEQYF

v_call: TRBV27
clone_size: .
j_call: TRBJ1-1
d_call: TRBD1
cdr3_nt: TGTGCCAGCAGTCCCCGACAGGGGAGCACTGAAGCTTTCTTT
cdr3_aa: CASSPRQGSTEAFF

v_call: TRBV7-9
clone_size: once
j_call: TRBJ2-1
d_call: TRBD2
cdr3_nt: TGTGCCAGCAGCTACGGGACTAGCGTGAGCTCCTACAATGAGCAGTTCTTC
cdr3_aa: CASSYGTSVSSYNEQFF

v_call: TRBV28
clone_size: .
j_call: TRBJ1-1
d_call: .
cdr3_nt: TGTGCCAGCAGTTCCCTCACAGGGTCCGCTGAAGCTTTCTTT
cdr3_aa: CASSSLTGSAEAFF

v_call: TRBV28
clone_size: .
j_call: TRBJ1-3
d_call: TRBD1
cdr3_nt: TGTGCCAGCAGCTCAACCGGGACAGGGACTGGAAACACCATATATTTT
cdr3_aa: CASSSTGTGTGNTIYF

v_call: TRBV15
clone_size: once
j_call: TRBJ2-5
d_call: .
cdr3_nt: TGTGCCACCAGAGGGGCGCCGAGGGAGACCCAGTACTTC
cdr3_aa: CATRGAPRETQYF

v_call: TRBV5-1
clone_size: .
j_call: TRBJ2-5
d_call: .
cdr3_nt: TGCGCCAGCAGCTTGGCCTCAAGTGGCGGGTACGACCAAGAGACCCAGTACTTC
cdr3_aa: CASSLASSGGYDQETQYF

v_call: TRBV20-1
clone_size: .
j_call: TRBJ1-4
d_call: .
cdr3_nt: TGCAGCAACCTCAAGGGGGAAAAACTGTTTTTT
cdr3_aa: CSNLKGEKLFF

v_call: TRBV3-1/TRBV3-2
clone_size: .
j_call: TRBJ1-6
d_call: .
cdr3_nt: TGTGCCAGCAGCCAAGACCCAGGGGACAATTCACCCCTCCACTTT
cdr3_aa: CASSQDPGDNSPLHF